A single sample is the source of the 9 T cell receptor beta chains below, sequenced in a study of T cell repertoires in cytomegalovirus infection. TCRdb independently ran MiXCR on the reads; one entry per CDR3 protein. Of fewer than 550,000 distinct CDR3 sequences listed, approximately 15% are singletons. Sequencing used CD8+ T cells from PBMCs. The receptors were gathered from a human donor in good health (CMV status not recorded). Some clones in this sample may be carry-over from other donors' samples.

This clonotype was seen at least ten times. CDR3 residues: CASSKTSAHYNEQFF. The CDR3 DNA is TGTGCCAGTAGTAAGACTAGCGCCCATTACAATGAGCAGTTCTTC. The chain combines TRBV19 with TRBJ2-1; the match to TRBD2 covers 8 bases. V lost 4 bases, J lost 4 bases, and 6 bases stayed unmatched. The CDR3 has 15 amino acids. The germline gives CDR1 LNHDA, CDR2 SQIVND (reference sequence).

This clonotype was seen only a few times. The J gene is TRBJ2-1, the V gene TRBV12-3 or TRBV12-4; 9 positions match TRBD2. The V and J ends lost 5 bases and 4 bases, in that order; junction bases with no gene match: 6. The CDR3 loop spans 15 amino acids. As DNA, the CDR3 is TGTGCCAGCAGTCGAGCGGGGGGTCAATACAATGAGCAGTTCTTC. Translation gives CASSRAGGQYNEQFF.

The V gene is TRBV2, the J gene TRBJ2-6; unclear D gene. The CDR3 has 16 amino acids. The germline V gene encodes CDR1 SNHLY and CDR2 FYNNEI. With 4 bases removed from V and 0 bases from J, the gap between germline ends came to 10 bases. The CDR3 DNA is TGTGCCAGCAGTGGAATAACTCCCTCTGGGGCCAACGTCCTGACTTTC. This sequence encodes CASSGITPSGANVLTF.

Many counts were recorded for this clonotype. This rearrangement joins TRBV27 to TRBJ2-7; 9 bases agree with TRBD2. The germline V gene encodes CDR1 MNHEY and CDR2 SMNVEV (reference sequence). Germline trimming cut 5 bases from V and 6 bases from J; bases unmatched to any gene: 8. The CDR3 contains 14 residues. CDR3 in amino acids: CASSLGTSKREQYF. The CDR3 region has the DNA TGTGCCAGCAGTCTTGGGACTAGCAAGCGCGAGCAGTACTTC.

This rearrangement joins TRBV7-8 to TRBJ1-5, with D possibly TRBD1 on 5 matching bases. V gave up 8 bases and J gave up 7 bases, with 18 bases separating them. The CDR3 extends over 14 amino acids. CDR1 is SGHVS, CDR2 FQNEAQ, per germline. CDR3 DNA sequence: TGTGCCAGCCACCCCGGGTGGGGGTTGCAGCCCCAGCATTTT. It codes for CASHPGWGLQPQHF.

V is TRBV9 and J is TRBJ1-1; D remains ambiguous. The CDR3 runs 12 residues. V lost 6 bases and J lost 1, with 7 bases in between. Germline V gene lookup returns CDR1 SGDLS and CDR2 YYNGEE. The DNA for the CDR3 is TGTGCCAGCAAACCCACGAACACTGAAGCTTTCTTT. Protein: CASKPTNTEAFF.

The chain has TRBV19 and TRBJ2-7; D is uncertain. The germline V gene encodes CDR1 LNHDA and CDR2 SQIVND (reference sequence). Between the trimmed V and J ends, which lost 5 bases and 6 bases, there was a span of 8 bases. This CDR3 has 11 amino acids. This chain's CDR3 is CASSYAAEQYF. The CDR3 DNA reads TGTGCCAGTAGTTACGCCGCCGAGCAGTACTTC.

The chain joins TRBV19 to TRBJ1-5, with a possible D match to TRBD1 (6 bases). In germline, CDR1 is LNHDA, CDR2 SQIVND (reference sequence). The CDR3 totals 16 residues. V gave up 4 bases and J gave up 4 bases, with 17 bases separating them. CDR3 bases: TGTGCCAGTAGTACCCGGACAGAAGGAAAGAATCAGCCCCAGCATTTT. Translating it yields CASSTRTEGKNQPQHF.

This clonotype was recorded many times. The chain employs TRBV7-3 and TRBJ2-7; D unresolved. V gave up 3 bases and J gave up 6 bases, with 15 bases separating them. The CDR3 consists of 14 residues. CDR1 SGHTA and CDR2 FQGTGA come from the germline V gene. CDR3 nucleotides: TGTGCCAGCAGCTTCGACGGTGCTGAACGCGAGCAGTACTTC. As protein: CASSFDGAEREQYF.